One T cell receptor beta chain is described in this entry. The sample comes from a study of blood T cell repertoires in COVID-19. TCRdb keeps only in-frame clones here, not all; method: immunoSEQ multiplex PCR. The table records approximately 200,000 clones, 85% of them present only once. CDR3 length: 13 amino acids. The V end lost 3 bases, the J end lost 1 base, and 7 bases lay between the germline ends. CDR1 SGHNT and CDR2 YYREEE come from the germline V gene (reference sequence). This sequence originates from a man aged 40-50 years who had recovered from COVID-19. Specimen: PBMCs or T cells enriched from blood (not recorded which). The chain links TRBV5-4 to TRBJ2-5, with a possible D match to TRBD1 (5 bases). The CDR3 is CASSSTVQETQYF. CDR3 nucleotides: TGTGCCAGCAGCTCGACAGTCCAAGAGACCCAGTACTTC.